This T cell receptor beta chain is from a study of T-cell reconstitution after alpha-beta-depleted transplantation in children. The V end was cut by 1 base, the J end by 0 bases, with 6 bases between. Germline V gene data show CDR1 as DFQATT and CDR2 as SNEGSKA (reference sequence). CDR3 size: 14 residues. Whole-study results and caveats: A year had passed since transplant, and T-cell counts and diversity by then came mostly from newly produced T cells. Where alpha-beta T cells came from about two months after transplant was reportedly several hundred expanded graft clones.

The table lists this clonotype with a count of one. Its cognate antigen is unknown. This sample's TCRbeta library carried unique molecular identifier barcodes. TCRdb re-called the PCR reads with MiXCR, one entry per CDR3 protein. The table has around 440,000 distinct CDR3 sequences, under 20% seen once. The rearrangement joins TRBV20-1 to TRBJ2-2, with no clear D. Sequences were derived from PBMCs, mostly from graft donor cells, sampled 360 days after TCRalphabeta/CD19-depleted stem cell transplant. The TCR comes from a boy in the first two years of life who had a stem cell transplant for Wiskott-Aldrich syndrome, so the T cells may come from the graft donor. The CDR3 is CSARVIANTGELFF. In nucleotides, the CDR3 is TGCAGTGCTAGAGTCATTGCGAACACCGGGGAGCTGTTTTTT.